This TCR beta chain was sequenced in a study of blood T cell repertoires in COVID-19. Germline V gene sequence: CDR1 LNHDA, CDR2 SQIVND (reference sequence). Trimming removed 6 bases from V and 6 bases from J, with 20 bases in between. The CDR3 has 15 residues. The method was immunoSEQ multiplex PCR; TCRdb's version includes in-frame clones alone and lacks a portion of them. The data contain fewer than 250,000 clones, roughly 80% of them singletons. Sequencing was done on a sample of peripheral blood. This chain uses TRBV19 with TRBJ1-1; D perhaps matches TRBD1 (6 bases). This clonotype was sampled from a man aged 60 to 69 with COVID-19, enrolled during active disease. In DNA, the CDR3 is TGTGCCAGTAGCCCCGGACAGTTTTTTAGTTCTGAAGCTTTCTTT. The encoded protein is CASSPGQFFSSEAFF.